This T cell receptor beta chain emerged from a study of T cells in Graves' hyperthyroidism and ophthalmopathy. V dropped 4 bases and J dropped 5; count of bases not matched to a gene: 19. Germline V CDR1 and CDR2: SGHRS, YFSETQ. This CDR3 is 19 amino acids long. This clonotype was picked up many times. TCR beta CDR3 regions were amplified from RNA transcripts. A set of HTBI primers served as the primers for a first-round RT-PCR of the TCR CDR3. TCRdb independently ran MiXCR on the multiplex PCR reads; one entry per CDR3 protein. The data show approximately 380,000 distinct CDR3 sequences, with about 19% seen just once and about 3.7% held by the top ten.

The chain joins TRBV5-1 to TRBJ2-7; the match to TRBD1 covers 12 bases. Sequenced: blood. The clonotype comes from a woman under 30 with Graves' hyperthyroidism. CDR3 DNA sequence: TGCGCCAGCAGCATTTCCCTCCGGGACAGGGGGCGGTTTCTCCACGAGCAGTACTTC. It is translated as CASSISLRDRGRFLHEQYF.